Listed here are 18 T cell receptor beta chains from one sample, sequenced in a study of T cell responses to AZD1222 COVID-19 vaccine. Produced via immunoSEQ multiplex PCR; TCRdb's table is partial and in-frame only. The sample lists 100,000 to 150,000 clones, about nine tenths occurring once. The sequencing here drew on peripheral blood, taken on day 0 of AZD1222 vaccination. The receptors come from an adult in good health.

This chain uses TRBV24-1 with TRBJ2-7; 7 bases agree with TRBD2. This CDR3 is built from 15 residues. The germline V gene encodes CDR1 KGHDR and CDR2 SFDVKD. The trim removed 3 bases at V and 0 bases at J, leaving 4 bases unmatched. The CDR3, as DNA: TGTGCCACCAGTGATGCTAGCGGAGACTCCTACGAGCAGTACTTC. Its translation: CATSDASGDSYEQYF.

This clone occurred a few times. The chain combines TRBV5-1 with TRBJ2-3, with unresolved D. CDR1 SGHRS and CDR2 YFSETQ come from the germline V gene. The CDR3 has 17 residues. The V end was cut by 0 bases, the J end by 1 base, with 15 bases between. The CDR3 protein is CASSLGRSVSGTDTQYF. Written as DNA, the CDR3 is TGCGCCAGCAGCTTGGGCCGTTCAGTAAGCGGCACAGATACGCAGTATTTT.

The CDR3 nucleotides are TGTGCCAGCAGCACTCTTCCGGGACTGGTAAACACCGGGGAGCTGTTTTTT. The encoded protein is CASSTLPGLVNTGELFF. V gene TRBV7-3 combines with J gene TRBJ2-2, with a possible D match to TRBD2 (6 bases). CDR1 is SGHTA and CDR2 is FQGTGA in the germline V gene. The CDR3 is 17 residues long. Trimming took off 5 bases at V and 2 bases at J, with 18 bases between the two ends. The full variable domain, completed using reference TRBV7-3 and TRBJ2-2, is GAGVSQTPSNKVTEKGKYVELRCDPISGHTALYWYRQSLGQGPEFLIYFQGTGAADDSGLPNDRFFAVRPEGSVSTLKIQRTERGDSAVYLCASSTLPGLVNTGELFFGEGSRLTVL.

This clone came up a few times. The genes are TRBV27 and TRBJ1-1; 7 bases match TRBD1. The CDR3 contains 15 residues. V was clipped by 6 bases and J by 2 bases; unmatched bases: 9. Germline-derived CDR1 and CDR2 are MNHEY and SMNVEV (reference sequence). CDR3 coding DNA: TGTGCCAGCAGCTTTACCGGGACAGCCAACACTGAAGCTTTCTTT. Protein sequence: CASSFTGTANTEAFF.

This chain joins TRBV7-2 and TRBJ2-2; D remains ambiguous. Trimming removed 4 bases from V and 0 bases from J, with 6 bases in between. The CDR3 is 14 amino acids. Germline CDR1 and CDR2: SGHTA and FQGNSA. CDR3 in DNA: TGTGCCAGCAGCTCGAGCCCGAACACCGGGGAGCTGTTTTTT. Protein sequence: CASSSSPNTGELFF.

The rearrangement uses TRBV3-1 (or the pseudogene TRBV3-2) and TRBJ1-6; D possibly corresponds to TRBD1 (6 bases). The CDR3 is 16 residues long. The ends were cut back, 5 bases at V and 6 bases at J, with 17 bases in the middle. CDR1 and CDR2 (germline): LGHDT, YNNKEL (reference sequence). CDR3 DNA sequence: TGTGCCAGCAGCTGGACTCGGGACATACCTAATTCACCCCTCCACTTT. This codes for CASSWTRDIPNSPLHF.

V and J are TRBV30 and TRBJ1-6, with 9 positions matching TRBD1. Germline V gene lookup returns CDR1 GTSNPN and CDR2 SVGIG (reference sequence). This CDR3 region has 14 residues. Losses at the gene ends were 2 bases for V and 8 bases for J; bases not matched to a gene: 4. CDR3 in DNA: TGTGCCTGGAGTCCGGGACAGGGTTATTCACCCCTCCACTTT. Its protein product is CAWSPGQGYSPLHF.

The V call is TRBV6-5, the J call TRBJ1-1; D gene unclear. The CDR3 is made up of 11 amino acids. Germline V gene lookup returns CDR1 MNHEY and CDR2 SVGAGI. Trimming took off 6 bases at V and 0 bases at J, with 2 bases between the two ends. As DNA, the CDR3 is TGTGCCAGCAGATTGAACACTGAAGCTTTCTTT. Amino acids: CASRLNTEAFF.

The sample holds one count of this clone. The V gene is TRBV7-9, the J gene TRBJ1-1; TRBD1 matches 9 bases. Per the germline V gene, CDR1 is SEHNR and CDR2 is FQNEAQ (reference sequence). V was clipped by 4 bases and J by 5 bases; unmatched bases: 5. The CDR3 is made up of 14 amino acids. In DNA, the CDR3 is TGTGCCAGCAGCTCAGGGACAGGGTATACTGAAGCTTTCTTT. The encoded protein is CASSSGTGYTEAFF.

The chain recombines TRBV6-2 or TRBV6-3 with TRBJ2-6, with D perhaps matching TRBD2 (7 bases). V dropped 6 bases and J dropped 4 bases, with 13 bases sitting between them. The CDR3 consists of 15 residues. Germline-derived CDR1 and CDR2 are MNHEY and SVGEGT. CDR3: CASSVGGLGANVLTF. The CDR3 DNA is TGTGCCAGCAGCGTGGGGGGGCTCGGGGCCAACGTCCTGACTTTC.

The rearrangement joins TRBV4-3 to TRBJ1-1; weak D call: TRBD1 (5 bases). V lost 2 bases to trimming and J lost 0 bases, with 10 bases between them. CDR3 length: 15 amino acids. Germline CDR1 LGHNA, CDR2 YSLEER. CDR3 DNA: TGCGCCAGCAGCCAATCCACAGGAATGAACACTGAAGCTTTCTTT. Translating it yields CASSQSTGMNTEAFF.

V usage is TRBV27 and J usage is TRBJ2-7, with 8 nucleotides matching TRBD1. Germline loops: CDR1 MNHEY, CDR2 SMNVEV (reference sequence). The CDR3 loop spans 15 amino acids. Germline trimming cut 0 bases from V and 2 bases from J; bases unmatched to any gene: 3. CDR3 sequence (DNA): TGTGCCAGCAGTTTATCGGGGACAGGAACCTACGAGCAGTACTTC. It yields the protein CASSLSGTGTYEQYF.

The V call is TRBV5-4, the J call TRBJ2-3; D may match TRBD1 or TRBD2 (5 bases each). V dropped 4 bases and J dropped 3 bases, with 15 bases sitting between them. The CDR3 spans 15 residues. Germline V gene lookup returns CDR1 SGHNT and CDR2 YYREEE (reference sequence). The DNA for the CDR3 is TGTGCCAGCAGCCTTGCCCGGGGCTTTACAGATACGCAGTATTTT. Residues: CASSLARGFTDTQYF. The full variable domain, in which reference TRBV5-4 and TRBJ2-3 provide the parts outside the CDR3, is ETGVTQSPTHLIKTRGQQVTLRCSSQSGHNTVSWYQQALGQGPQFIFQYYREEENGRGNFPPRFSGLQFPNYSSELNVNALELDDSALYLCASSLARGFTDTQYFGPGTRLTVL.

This chain joins TRBV4-1 and TRBJ2-3; D may match TRBD1 or TRBD2 (6 bases each). The V gene lost 1 base and the J gene lost 6 bases, with 11 bases spanning the gap. The CDR3 is made up of 14 amino acids. In germline, CDR1 is MGHRA, CDR2 YSYEKL. This chain's CDR3 is CASSQVVGGDTQYF. CDR3 nucleotide sequence: TGCGCCAGCAGCCAAGTGGTAGGGGGGGATACGCAGTATTTT.

The chain is built from TRBV19 and TRBJ2-1, with TRBD2 identical over 8 bases. V trimming: 5 bases; J trimming: 0 bases; junction bases outside the gene matches: 3. This CDR3 has 15 amino acids. Germline CDR1 LNHDA, CDR2 SQIVND (reference sequence). The CDR3 region has the DNA TGTGCCAGTAGTTCGGGGGGGAGCTCCTACAATGAGCAGTTCTTC. This gives the protein CASSSGGSSYNEQFF.

The V and J genes are TRBV6-5 and TRBJ2-1; the match to TRBD1 covers 7 bases. Per the germline V gene, CDR1 is MNHEY and CDR2 is SVGAGI. The trim removed 7 bases at V and 9 bases at J, leaving 6 bases unmatched. This CDR3 has 12 residues. The CDR3 spells CASTWDRLEQFF. CDR3 DNA: TGTGCCAGCACCTGGGACAGACTTGAGCAGTTCTTC.

The chain is built from TRBV27 and TRBJ2-1; no firm D call. The CDR3 has 13 amino acids. V dropped 2 bases and J dropped 6 bases, with 8 bases sitting between them. Germline assignment: CDR1 MNHEY and CDR2 SMNVEV (reference sequence). This CDR3 reads CASSLDWGNEQFF. CDR3 nucleotide sequence: TGTGCCAGCAGTTTAGACTGGGGCAATGAGCAGTTCTTC.

This chain links TRBV5-8 with TRBJ1-5; possibly TRBD1 for D (6 bases). The CDR3 is made up of 15 amino acids. Germline V gene lookup returns CDR1 SGHTS and CDR2 YDEGEE. V was shortened by 4 bases and J by 1 base, with 12 bases between the two germline ends. The CDR3 region has the DNA TGTGCCAGCAGCATCGGGACATCGAGCAATCAGCCCCAGCATTTT. It is translated as CASSIGTSSNQPQHF.